The next 28 T cell receptor beta chains were all read from a single sample in a study of OX40 agonist ivuxolimab in advanced cancers. Profiled with immunoSEQ multiplex PCR; TCRdb holds only in-frame clones, not every one. The table includes some 74,000 clones, roughly 90% detected once. This specimen was CD4+ or CD8+ T cells sorted from blood, taken in a trial of the OX40 agonist ivuxolimab. The receptors come from an adult with an advanced solid tumor such as melanoma, head and neck, liver or kidney cancer.

V is TRBV28 and J is TRBJ1-5; D not resolved. The V end lost 5 bases, the J end lost 3 bases, and 14 bases lay between the germline ends. In germline, CDR1 is MDHEN, CDR2 SYDVKM. The CDR3 extends over 15 amino acids. The CDR3: CASSALGQDNQPQHF. CDR3 nucleotides: TGTGCCAGCAGTGCTCTCGGGCAGGACAATCAGCCCCAGCATTTT. The full variable domain, with the rest looked up from reference TRBV28 and TRBJ1-5, is DVKVTQSSRYLVKRTGEKVFLECVQDMDHENMFWYRQDPGLGLRLIYFSYDVKMKEKGDIPEGYSVSREKKERFSLILESASTNQTSMYLCASSALGQDNQPQHFGDGTRLSIL.

The rearrangement joins TRBV18 to TRBJ2-5; perhaps TRBD1 as D (6 bases). The CDR3 is 13 residues long. Trimming shortened V by 2 bases and J by 4 bases, and 8 bases separated the two germline ends. CDR1 and CDR2 (germline): KGHSH, LQKENI. The CDR3 spells CASSPNRAETQYF. The CDR3 DNA sequence: TGTGCCAGCTCACCAAACAGGGCAGAGACCCAGTACTTC.

The chain employs TRBV7-2 and TRBJ1-4, with D perhaps matching TRBD1 (5 bases). Germline V gives CDR1 SGHTA, CDR2 FQGNSA. This CDR3 comprises 17 residues. V shed 1 base and J shed 0 bases, with 12 bases lying between them. The CDR3 region is CASSLGVRGATNEKLFF. CDR3 sequence (DNA): TGTGCCAGCAGCTTAGGGGTCCGGGGCGCAACTAATGAAAAACTGTTTTTT.

V usage is TRBV5-1 and J usage is TRBJ2-7; 9 bases match TRBD2. The CDR3 loop spans 16 amino acids. CDR1 is SGHRS, CDR2 YFSETQ, per germline. Germline trimming cut 2 bases from V and 2 bases from J; bases unmatched to any gene: 8. The CDR3 nucleotides read TGCGCCAGCAGCTTACCGCCGGCGGGGGGGGCCTACGAGCAGTACTTC. It yields the protein CASSLPPAGGAYEQYF.

V and J are TRBV18 and TRBJ1-3; TRBD1 matches at 7 bases. The CDR3 contains 14 residues. V shed 2 bases and J 4 bases; nucleotides not matched to a gene: 2. Germline V gene data show CDR1 as KGHSH and CDR2 as LQKENI. The CDR3 reads CASSPEGGGNTIYF. In DNA, the CDR3 is TGTGCCAGCTCACCAGAAGGGGGCGGAAACACCATATATTTT.

The V gene is TRBV2, the J gene TRBJ2-3; D gene unclear. CDR3 size: 11 residues. The germline V gene encodes CDR1 SNHLY and CDR2 FYNNEI. The V end was cut by 3 bases, the J end by 2 bases, with 0 bases between. The CDR3, as DNA: TGTGCCAGCAGTGACACAGATACGCAGTATTTT. Amino acids: CASSDTDTQYF.

V and J are TRBV11-2 and TRBJ2-7, with D hard to call. CDR1 is SGHAT and CDR2 is FQNNGV in the germline V gene. The V end was cut by 0 bases, the J end by 7 bases, with 16 bases between. The CDR3 totals 15 residues. CDR3 amino acids: CASSLDLGPTREQYF. The CDR3 coding sequence is TGTGCCAGCAGCTTAGATCTCGGCCCAACGCGGGAGCAGTACTTC.

The V and J genes are TRBV7-9 and TRBJ2-3; 11 bases align to TRBD2. With 5 bases clipped from V and 4 bases from J, the junction kept 17 bases outside the gene matches. Germline V gene lookup returns CDR1 SEHNR and CDR2 FQNEAQ (reference sequence). The CDR3 is 19 residues long. The CDR3 DNA follows: TGTGCCAGCAGCAAAGGGGCCCTAGCGGGGGGACCCACTCCAGATACGCAGTATTTT. Translation: CASSKGALAGGPTPDTQYF.

The chain links TRBV2 to TRBJ2-6; perhaps D is TRBD1 or TRBD2 (5 bases each). The V and J ends lost 3 bases and 4 bases respectively, with 10 bases between them. From germline, CDR1 is SNHLY and CDR2 FYNNEI. The CDR3 spans 15 residues. The CDR3 here is CASSDGGAGANVLTF. The CDR3 DNA follows: TGTGCCAGCAGTGATGGGGGTGCCGGGGCCAACGTCCTGACTTTC.

V is TRBV5-1 and J is TRBJ2-1; 7 positions match TRBD2. CDR1 and CDR2 (germline): SGHRS, YFSETQ. This CDR3 comprises 14 residues. The trim removed 0 bases at V and 8 bases at J, leaving 5 bases unmatched. Written as DNA, the CDR3 is TGCGCCAGCAGCTTGGAGAGCGGGACGTATGAGCAGTTCTTC. This codes for CASSLESGTYEQFF.

The chain uses TRBV29-1 and TRBJ2-3; D not resolved. Germline V lookup: CDR1 SQVTM, CDR2 ANQGSEA. The CDR3 extends over 11 amino acids. Trimming stripped 1 base from V and 3 bases from J, with 2 bases between. CDR3 amino acids: CSVEGTDTQYF. The CDR3 DNA follows: TGCAGCGTTGAAGGAACAGATACGCAGTATTTT.

The chain is built from TRBV25-1 and TRBJ2-3; 7 bases are shared with TRBD1. Unmatched junction bases numbered 9, after V lost 0 bases and J lost 3 bases. This CDR3 region has 17 residues. CDR1 and CDR2 from the germline V gene are MGHDK and SYGVNS. The CDR3 is CASSEYERGGSTDTQYF. Here the CDR3 DNA reads TGTGCCAGCAGTGAATATGAGAGAGGGGGCAGTACAGATACGCAGTATTTT.

The V and J genes are TRBV29-1 and TRBJ1-1; perhaps TRBD1 as D (6 bases). This CDR3 is built from 13 residues. CDR1 is SQVTM and CDR2 is ANQGSEA in the germline V gene. The V end lost 6 bases, the J end lost 2 bases, and 13 bases lay between the germline ends. The CDR3 is CSVSWTVNTEAFF. DNA for the CDR3: TGCAGCGTATCATGGACAGTCAACACTGAAGCTTTCTTT.

The V gene is TRBV19, the J gene TRBJ2-1; unclear D gene. This CDR3 has 14 amino acids. V lost 1 base, J lost 9 bases, and 13 bases lay in between. Germline loops: CDR1 LNHDA, CDR2 SQIVND (reference sequence). CDR3 amino acids: CASSIAGVRSEQFF. The CDR3 DNA reads as TGTGCCAGTAGTATAGCCGGTGTTCGGAGTGAGCAGTTCTTC.

This clone was picked up one time. This rearrangement joins TRBV11-1 to TRBJ2-7; 7 bases map to TRBD2. J lost 4 bases, V lost 5 bases, and 8 bases had no gene match. Germline assignment: CDR1 SGHAT and CDR2 FQDESV (reference sequence). This CDR3 has 14 amino acids. In DNA form, the CDR3 reads TGTGCCAGCAGCATGGGACTAAGTCGGTACGAGCAGTACTTC. Translation: CASSMGLSRYEQYF.

V usage is TRBV28 and J usage is TRBJ1-1, with 9 bases fitting TRBD1. V lost 5 bases, J lost 4 bases, and 11 bases stayed unmatched. There are 16 residues in the CDR3. CDR1 MDHEN and CDR2 SYDVKM come from the germline V gene. The CDR3 loop reads CASSPRMGQGGTEAFF. For the CDR3, the DNA is TGTGCCAGCAGTCCAAGGATGGGACAGGGCGGCACTGAAGCTTTCTTT.

This chain links TRBV30 with TRBJ2-3; TRBD2 matches 8 bases. In germline, CDR1 is GTSNPN, CDR2 SVGIG (reference sequence). After removal of 4 bases from V and 0 bases from J, the junction contained 3 bases not matched to a gene. The CDR3 covers 14 residues. The CDR3 loop is CAWKTSASTDTQYF. CDR3 nucleotide sequence: TGTGCCTGGAAGACTAGCGCGAGCACAGATACGCAGTATTTT.

This chain links TRBV28 with TRBJ2-1, with TRBD2 matching over 12 bases. Germline lookup yields CDR1 MDHEN and CDR2 SYDVKM. The CDR3 loop spans 16 amino acids. The J segment lost 5 bases and the V segment lost 2 bases, leaving 4 bases of the junction unmatched. CDR3 sequence: CASSLSGLAGNNEQFF. For the CDR3, the DNA is TGTGCCAGCAGTTTAAGTGGACTAGCGGGGAACAATGAGCAGTTCTTC.

The chain joins TRBV7-9 to TRBJ1-3; D gene ambiguous. The CDR3 has 15 amino acids. Germline V gene lookup returns CDR1 SEHNR and CDR2 FQNEAQ (reference sequence). V lost 0 bases and J lost 0, with 6 bases in between. The CDR3 DNA follows: TGTGCCAGCAGCTTAGCAGCCCTCTCTGGAAACACCATATATTTT. Translated: CASSLAALSGNTIYF.

The V and J genes are TRBV10-2 and TRBJ1-5; TRBD1 matches 10 bases. The germline V gene has CDR1 WSHSY and CDR2 SAAADI. The CDR3 consists of 16 residues. Trimming at V came to 3 bases and at J to 1 base, leaving 3 bases not matched to a gene. CDR3 region: CASSDWTGGSNQPQHF. The CDR3 coding sequence is TGCGCCAGCAGTGATTGGACAGGGGGGAGCAATCAGCCCCAGCATTTT.

CDR3 loop: CASTRDREAFF. The CDR3 nucleotides read TGTGCCAGCACCCGGGACAGAGAAGCTTTCTTT. The V call is TRBV6-1, the J call TRBJ1-1; 7 positions match TRBD1. J lost 8 bases, V lost 7 bases, and 4 bases had no gene match. This CDR3 spans 11 amino acids. The germline gives CDR1 MNHNS, CDR2 SASEGT.

The chain employs TRBV2 and TRBJ2-7; 7 bases line up with TRBD1. Germline V lookup: CDR1 SNHLY, CDR2 FYNNEI. The J segment lost 3 bases and the V segment lost 6 bases, leaving 5 bases of the junction unmatched. This CDR3 is built from 13 residues. CDR3 in DNA: TGTGCCAGCAGCGCGACAGGGTTCTACGAGCAGTACTTC. Its protein product is CASSATGFYEQYF.

The rearrangement uses TRBV4-2 and TRBJ1-2; no firm D call. The germline gives CDR1 LGHNA, CDR2 YNFKEQ. V dropped 1 base and J dropped 8 bases, with 11 bases sitting between them. The CDR3 totals 13 residues. The CDR3 DNA follows: TGTGCCAGCAGCCAAGGGGCTTGGGGAGGCTACACCTTC. Residues: CASSQGAWGGYTF.

The sample holds one count of this clone. The chain is built from TRBV4-1 and TRBJ2-1, with 9 bases aligning to TRBD2. Germline V gene sequence: CDR1 MGHRA, CDR2 YSYEKL. Losses at the gene ends were 2 bases for V and 4 bases for J; bases not matched to a gene: 3. CDR3 size: 15 residues. The CDR3 sequence is CASSQTGLAYNEQFF. The CDR3 DNA follows: TGCGCCAGCAGCCAAACGGGACTAGCTTACAATGAGCAGTTCTTC.

J is TRBJ1-2 and V is TRBV5-1, with TRBD1 as a possible D gene (6 bases). With 3 bases removed from V and 8 bases from J, the gap between germline ends came to 17 bases. The germline V gene encodes CDR1 SGHRS and CDR2 YFSETQ. CDR3 length: 14 amino acids. CDR3 in DNA: TGCGCCAGCAGCTCAGGGGCTTCCTTTGAGGGCTACACCTTC. It is translated as CASSSGASFEGYTF.

This chain links TRBV7-2 with TRBJ2-7; D ambiguous. V lost 2 bases and J lost 2, with 10 bases in between. Germline lookup yields CDR1 SGHTA and CDR2 FQGNSA. The CDR3 extends over 14 amino acids. The CDR3 nucleotides are TGTGCCAGCAGCTTATCTCAGGAGACCTACGAGCAGTACTTC. As protein: CASSLSQETYEQYF.

The CDR3 reads CSVRRQGNTEAFF. CDR3 coding DNA: TGCAGCGTCCGAAGACAGGGGAACACTGAAGCTTTCTTT. The chain links TRBV29-1 to TRBJ1-1; 7 positions agree with TRBD1. Unmatched junction bases numbered 5, after V lost 6 bases and J lost 1 base. CDR3 size: 13 residues. CDR1 is SQVTM and CDR2 is ANQGSEA in the germline V gene.

The chain combines TRBV7-3 with TRBJ2-7; TRBD1 agrees at 9 bases. Trimming removed 1 base from V and 7 bases from J; junction bases left unmatched: 17. The CDR3 sequence is 18 residues long. In germline, CDR1 is SGHTA, CDR2 FQGTGA. Here the CDR3 DNA reads TGTGCCAGCAGCTTAATTCCCATTGGGACAGGGTCCTCGATGGAGCAGTACTTC. It is translated as CASSLIPIGTGSSMEQYF.